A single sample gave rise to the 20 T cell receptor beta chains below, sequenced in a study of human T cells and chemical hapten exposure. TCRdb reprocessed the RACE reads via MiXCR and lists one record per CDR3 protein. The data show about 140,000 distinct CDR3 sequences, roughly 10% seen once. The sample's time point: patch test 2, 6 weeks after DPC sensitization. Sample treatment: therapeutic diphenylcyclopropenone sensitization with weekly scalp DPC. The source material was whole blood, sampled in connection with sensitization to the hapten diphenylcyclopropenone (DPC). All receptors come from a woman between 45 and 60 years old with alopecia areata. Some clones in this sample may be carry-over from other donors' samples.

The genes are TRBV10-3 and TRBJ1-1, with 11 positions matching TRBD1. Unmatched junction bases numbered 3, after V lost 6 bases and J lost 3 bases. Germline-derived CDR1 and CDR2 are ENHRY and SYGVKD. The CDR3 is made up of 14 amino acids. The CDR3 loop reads CAISLGQGDTEAFF. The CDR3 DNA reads TGTGCCATCAGCCTGGGACAGGGGGACACTGAAGCTTTCTTT.

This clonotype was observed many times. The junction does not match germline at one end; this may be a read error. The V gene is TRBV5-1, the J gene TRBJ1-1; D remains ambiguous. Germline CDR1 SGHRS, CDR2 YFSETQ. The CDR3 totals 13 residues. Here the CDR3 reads CASSPAGNTEAFF. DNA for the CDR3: TGTGCCAGCAGCCCAGCGGGGAACACTGAAGCTTTCTTT.

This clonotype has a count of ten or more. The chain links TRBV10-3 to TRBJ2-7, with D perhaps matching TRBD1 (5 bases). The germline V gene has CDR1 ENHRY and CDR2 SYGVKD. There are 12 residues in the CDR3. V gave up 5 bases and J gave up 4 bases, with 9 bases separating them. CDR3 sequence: CAISPQGYEQYF. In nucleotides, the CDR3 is TGTGCCATCAGTCCCCAGGGTTACGAGCAGTACTTC.

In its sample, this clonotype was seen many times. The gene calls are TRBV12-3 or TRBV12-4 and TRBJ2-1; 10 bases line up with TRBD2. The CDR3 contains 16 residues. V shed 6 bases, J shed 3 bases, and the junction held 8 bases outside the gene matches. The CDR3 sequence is CASSSQLAGIYNEQFF. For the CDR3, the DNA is TGTGCCAGCAGCTCTCAACTAGCGGGAATCTACAATGAGCAGTTCTTC.

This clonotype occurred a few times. The CDR3 sequence: CASSPGPNNQPQHF. CDR3 bases: TGTGCCAGCAGCCCGGGACCAAACAATCAGCCCCAGCATTTT. This sequence joins TRBV11-2 and TRBJ1-5; a possible D gene is TRBD1 (5 bases). CDR3 length equals 14 residues. In germline, CDR1 is SGHAT, CDR2 FQNNGV. V was pared by 5 bases and J by 3 bases, with 11 bases between. Looking up the rest from reference TRBV11-2 and TRBJ1-5 gives the full variable domain: EAGVAQSPRYKIIEKRQSVAFWCNPISGHATLYWYQQILGQGPKLLIQFQNNGVVDDSQLPKDRFSAERLKGVDSTLKIQPAKLEDSAVYLCASSPGPNNQPQHFGDGTRLSIL.

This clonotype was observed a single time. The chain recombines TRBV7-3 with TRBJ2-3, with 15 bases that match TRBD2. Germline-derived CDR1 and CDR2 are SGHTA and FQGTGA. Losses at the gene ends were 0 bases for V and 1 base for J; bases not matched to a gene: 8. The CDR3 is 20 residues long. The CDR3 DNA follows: TGTGCCAGCAGCTTAACGGGACTAGCGGGAGGAACTAAGCGCACAGATACGCAGTATTTT. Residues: CASSLTGLAGGTKRTDTQYF.

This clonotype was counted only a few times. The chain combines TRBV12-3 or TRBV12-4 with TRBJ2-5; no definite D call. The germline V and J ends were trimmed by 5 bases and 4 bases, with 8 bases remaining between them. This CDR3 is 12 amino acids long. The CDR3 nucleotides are TGTGCCAGCAGTCCAGTCCTAGAGACCCAGTACTTC. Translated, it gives CASSPVLETQYF.

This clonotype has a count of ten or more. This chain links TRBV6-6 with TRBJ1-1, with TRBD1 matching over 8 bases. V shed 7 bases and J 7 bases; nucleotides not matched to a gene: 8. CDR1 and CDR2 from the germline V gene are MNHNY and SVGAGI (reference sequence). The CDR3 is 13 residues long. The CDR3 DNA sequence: TGTGCCAGCACTGGACAGGGCGAAATTGAAGCTTTCTTT. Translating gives CASTGQGEIEAFF.

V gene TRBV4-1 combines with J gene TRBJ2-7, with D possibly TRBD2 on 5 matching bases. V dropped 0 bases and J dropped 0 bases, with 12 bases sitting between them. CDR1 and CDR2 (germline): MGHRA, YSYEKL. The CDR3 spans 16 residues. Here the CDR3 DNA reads TGCGCCAGCAGCCAAGAAAGCGGAGATTTCTCCTACGAGCAGTACTTC. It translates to CASSQESGDFSYEQYF.

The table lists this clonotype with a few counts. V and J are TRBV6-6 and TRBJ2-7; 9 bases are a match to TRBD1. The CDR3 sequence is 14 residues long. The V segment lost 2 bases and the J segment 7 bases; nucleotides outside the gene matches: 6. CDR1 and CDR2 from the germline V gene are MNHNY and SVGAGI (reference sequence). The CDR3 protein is CASSYLGQGMEQYF. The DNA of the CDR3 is TGTGCCAGCAGTTACCTAGGACAGGGGATGGAGCAGTACTTC.

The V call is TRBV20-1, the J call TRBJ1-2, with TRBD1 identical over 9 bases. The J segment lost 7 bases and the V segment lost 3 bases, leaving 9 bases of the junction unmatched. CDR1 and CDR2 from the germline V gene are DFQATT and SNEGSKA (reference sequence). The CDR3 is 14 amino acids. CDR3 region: CSASPRTGEGGYTF. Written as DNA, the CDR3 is TGCAGTGCTAGCCCGAGGACAGGGGAGGGTGGCTACACCTTC.

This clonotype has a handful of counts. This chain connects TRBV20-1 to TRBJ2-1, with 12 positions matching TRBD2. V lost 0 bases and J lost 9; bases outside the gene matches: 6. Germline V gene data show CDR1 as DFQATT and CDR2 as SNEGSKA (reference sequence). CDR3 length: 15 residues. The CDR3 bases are TGCAGTGCTAGAGAAACTAGCGGGAGGTGGGGTGAGCAGTTCTTC. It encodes CSARETSGRWGEQFF.

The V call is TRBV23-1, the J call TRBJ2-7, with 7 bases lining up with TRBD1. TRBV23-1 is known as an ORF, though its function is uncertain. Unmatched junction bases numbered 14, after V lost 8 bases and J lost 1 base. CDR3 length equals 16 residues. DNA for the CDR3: TGCGCCAGCGGCTACAGGGGTGACTTTTTATCCTACGAGCAGTACTTC. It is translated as CASGYRGDFLSYEQYF.

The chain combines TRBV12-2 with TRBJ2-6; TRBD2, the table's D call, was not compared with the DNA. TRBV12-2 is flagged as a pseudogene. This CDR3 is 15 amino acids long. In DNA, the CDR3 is TGTGCAAGTCGTGACGTGAGGGCTGGGGCCAACGTCCTGACTTTC. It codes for CASRDVRAGANVLTF.

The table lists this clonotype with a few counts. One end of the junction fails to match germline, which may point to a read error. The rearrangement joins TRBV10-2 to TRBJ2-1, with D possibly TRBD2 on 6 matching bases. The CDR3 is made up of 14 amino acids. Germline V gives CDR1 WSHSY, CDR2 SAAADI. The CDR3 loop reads CASIETREYNEQFF. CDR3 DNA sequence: TGCGCCAGCATTGAGACTAGGGAGTACAATGAGCAGTTCTTC.

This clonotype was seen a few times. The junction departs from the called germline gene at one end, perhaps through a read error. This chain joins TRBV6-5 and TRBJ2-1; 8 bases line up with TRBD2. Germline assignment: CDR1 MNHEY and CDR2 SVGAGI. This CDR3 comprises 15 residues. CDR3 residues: CANSPSGSSYNEQFF. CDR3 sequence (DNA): TGTGCCAACAGTCCGAGCGGGAGTTCCTACAATGAGCAGTTCTTC.

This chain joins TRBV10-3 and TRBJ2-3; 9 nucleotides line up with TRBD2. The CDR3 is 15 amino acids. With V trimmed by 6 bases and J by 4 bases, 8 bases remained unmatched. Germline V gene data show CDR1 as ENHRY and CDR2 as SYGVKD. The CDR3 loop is CAIRAVSGSADTQYF. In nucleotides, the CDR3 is TGTGCCATCAGGGCCGTTAGCGGGAGTGCAGATACGCAGTATTTT.

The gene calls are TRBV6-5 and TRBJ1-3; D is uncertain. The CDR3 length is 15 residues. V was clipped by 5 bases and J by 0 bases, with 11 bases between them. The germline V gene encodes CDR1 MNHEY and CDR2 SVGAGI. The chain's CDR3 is CASSVDSSSGNTIYF. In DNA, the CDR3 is TGTGCCAGCAGTGTAGACTCAAGCTCTGGAAACACCATATATTTT.

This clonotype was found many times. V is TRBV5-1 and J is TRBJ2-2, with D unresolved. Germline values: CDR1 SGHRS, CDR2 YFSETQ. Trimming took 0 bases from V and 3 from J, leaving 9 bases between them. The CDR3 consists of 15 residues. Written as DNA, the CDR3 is TGCGCCAGCAGCTTGGTTAGCAAGGACACCGGGGAGCTGTTTTTT. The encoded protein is CASSLVSKDTGELFF. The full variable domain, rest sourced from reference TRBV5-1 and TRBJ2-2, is KAGVTQTPRYLIKTRGQQVTLSCSPISGHRSVSWYQQTPGQGLQFLFEYFSETQRNKGNFPGRFSGRQFSNSRSEMNVSTLELGDSALYLCASSLVSKDTGELFFGEGSRLTVL.

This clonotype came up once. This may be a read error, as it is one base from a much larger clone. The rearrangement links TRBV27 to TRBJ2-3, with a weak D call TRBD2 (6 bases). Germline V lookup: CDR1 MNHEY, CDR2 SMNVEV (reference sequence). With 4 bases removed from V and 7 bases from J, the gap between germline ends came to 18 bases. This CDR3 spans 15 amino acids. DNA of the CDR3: TGTGCCAGCAGTTCCCGGAGGGGCGGAACAAATACGCAGTATTTT. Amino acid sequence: CASSSRRGGTNTQYF.